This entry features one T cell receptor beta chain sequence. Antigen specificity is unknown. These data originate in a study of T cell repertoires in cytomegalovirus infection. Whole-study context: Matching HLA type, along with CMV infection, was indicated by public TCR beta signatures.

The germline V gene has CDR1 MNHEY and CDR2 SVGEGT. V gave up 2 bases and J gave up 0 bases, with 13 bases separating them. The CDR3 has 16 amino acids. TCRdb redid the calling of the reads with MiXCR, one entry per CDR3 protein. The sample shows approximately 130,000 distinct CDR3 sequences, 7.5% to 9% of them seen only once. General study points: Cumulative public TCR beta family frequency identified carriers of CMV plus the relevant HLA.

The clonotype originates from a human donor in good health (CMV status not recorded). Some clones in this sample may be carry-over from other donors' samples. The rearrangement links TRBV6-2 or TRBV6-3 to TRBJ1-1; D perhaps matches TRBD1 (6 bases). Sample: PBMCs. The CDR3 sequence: CASSYHRTEMNTEAFF. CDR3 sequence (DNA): TGTGCCAGCAGTTACCATCGGACAGAGATGAACACTGAAGCTTTCTTT.